This T cell receptor (beta chain) was found in a study of blood T cell repertoires in COVID-19. Method: immunoSEQ multiplex PCR; TCRdb's copy keeps in-frame clones and lacks some. This table has roughly 22,000 clones, approximately 78% appearing once. The germline gives CDR1 LNHDA, CDR2 SQIVND (reference sequence). Germline trimming cut 7 bases from V and 3 bases from J; bases unmatched to any gene: 10. The CDR3 sequence is 15 residues long. This receptor was obtained from a human donor in a cohort sampled during active COVID-19. The chain uses TRBV19 and TRBJ1-2; 8 bases are shared with TRBD1. The specimen was peripheral blood. The DNA for the CDR3 is TGTGCCAGTAATGCAGGGGGCTTATTAGACTATGGCTACACCTTC. Translated: CASNAGGLLDYGYTF.